Here is one T cell receptor (beta chain) with its context. This sample was included in a study of blood T cell repertoires in COVID-19. Looking at the study overall: The samples span acute and convalescent COVID-19 from the United States, Italy and Spain. PBMCs, B-cell-depleted T cells, or T cells were the source of the cDNA or gDNA that made up the material.

In the authors' workflow: Nucleated cell counts were estimated from reference gene primer amplification. Method: immunoSEQ multiplex PCR; TCRdb's copy keeps in-frame clones and lacks some. From that table come the V and J calls and clone size; the DNA was used to work out D and trimming. The sample holds under 300,000 clones; around nine tenths are singletons and the top ten take around 7.3%. Sequencing input: peripheral blood. The TCR originated in a woman between 65 and 79 years old with active or convalescent COVID-19.

CDR3 sequence reads: CASSLATGNTIYF. CDR3 DNA: TGTGCCAGCAGCTTGGCAACTGGAAACACCATATATTTT. The chain links TRBV7-2 to TRBJ1-3, with unresolved D. The V and J ends lost 3 bases and 2 bases respectively, with 5 bases between them. The length of the CDR3 is 13 residues. Germline assignment: CDR1 SGHTA and CDR2 FQGNSA. The full variable domain, its missing parts supplied by reference TRBV7-2 and TRBJ1-3, is GAGVSQSPSNKVTEKGKDVELRCDPISGHTALYWYRQSLGQGLEFLIYFQGNSAPDKSGLPSDRFSAERTGGSVSTLTIQRTQQEDSAVYLCASSLATGNTIYFGEGSWLTVV.